The source of this TCR beta chain is a study of cytomegalovirus exposure and HLA in healthy donors. Study overall: One earlier analysis, a look at approximately 180 million T cells, found some 110 million unique TCR beta sequences.

Trimming removed 4 bases from V and 0 bases from J, with 14 bases in between. Germline CDR1 reads SGDLS; CDR2 reads YYNGEE. The CDR3 runs to 17 residues. Study observations and caveats: Sequencing depth across donors, presence/absence analyses assumed, was roughly uniform. Earlier results showed most TCR beta V segments being productive about 90% or about 30% of the time.

Details on this clone: The antigen remains undetermined.

The PCR contained 60 Vbeta and 13 Jbeta primers. Sequencing was performed with immunoSEQ multiplex PCR; in TCRdb, only in-frame clones are kept and a portion is missing. Recorded for this sample: 150,000 or so clones. What was sequenced was PBMCs. This TCR came from a woman between 50 and 59 years old in good health and CMV-seronegative. The chain has TRBV9 and TRBJ1-6; D is possibly TRBD1 (6 bases). The CDR3 protein is CASSPQGQSSYNSPLHF. CDR3 DNA: TGTGCCAGCAGCCCTCAGGGGCAGAGCTCCTATAATTCACCCCTCCACTTT.